These T cell receptor beta chains were read from a single sample in a study of CD8+ T cells in alopecia areata. Assay: immunoSEQ multiplex PCR; the TCRdb copy retains only in-frame clones and omits some. The table has approximately 200,000 clones, around 60% seen once. Sequencing was performed on CD4+ T cells sorted from blood, taken at week 4, from a patient treated with tofacitinib. These receptors all come from a human donor with alopecia areata. The CDR3 runs from the conserved cysteine through the conserved F or W.

V gene	J gene	CDR3 protein
TRBV29-1	TRBJ1-1	CSVAQGGRGTEAFF
TRBV4-1	TRBJ1-1	CASSQEGGPRAFF
TRBV30	TRBJ1-2	CAWSSGGYGYTF
TRBV15	TRBJ2-7	CATSRERTGAYEQYF
TRBV29-1	TRBJ2-4	CSVRGNIQYF
TRBV6-5	TRBJ2-7	CASSLRDYRYEQYF
TRBV29-1	TRBJ2-3	CSVAPGLGTDTQYF
TRBV5-1	TRBJ2-7	CASSLFERSSYEQYF
TRBV5-4	TRBJ2-5	CASSRTPGETQYF
TRBV7-8	TRBJ2-7	CASSLSLTSGLSYEQYF
TRBV7-9	TRBJ1-4	CASGKTNEKLFF
TRBV19	TRBJ2-5	CASSNLQETQYF
TRBV29-1	TRBJ2-1	CSVTTSYNEQFF
TRBV4-3	TRBJ2-4	CASSQAGLAENIQYF
TRBV30	TRBJ2-5	CAWEPDGETQYF
TRBV25-1	TRBJ2-7	CASSALGHEQYF
TRBV9	TRBJ2-7	CASSVTPGDQNEQYF
TRBV4-2	TRBJ2-5	CASSQSGGEETQYF
TRBV25-1	TRBJ2-5	CASRTGQGAGETQYF
TRBV30	TRBJ1-5	CAWSVGQGGTQPQHF
TRBV29-1	TRBJ1-1	CSVPGRQGSNTEAFF
TRBV9	TRBJ2-7	CASSPGTAPYEQYF
TRBV7-2	TRBJ2-4	CASSLDLIAKNIQYF
TRBV27	TRBJ2-6	CASSKRQGNSGANVLTF
TRBV7-7	TRBJ2-5	CASSPMSRTGRETQYF
TRBV21-1	TRBJ2-7	CASSNPGQGSYEQYF
TRBV5-4	TRBJ1-4	CAMHHRDTEKLFF
TRBV27	TRBJ2-4	CASSFQSSAKNIQYF
TRBV29-1	TRBJ2-5	CSVEFGQTYQETQYF
TRBV5-6	TRBJ1-1	CASSPRTFQNTEAFF
TRBV29-1	TRBJ2-1	CSVAPASGKSYNEQFF
TRBV27	TRBJ1-1	CASSSTGPLYTEAFF
TRBV5-1	TRBJ1-2	CASSYFDRPYGYTF
TRBV11-2	TRBJ2-1	CASSLRRGGDEQFF
TRBV10-3	TRBJ2-7	CAISVARGEQYF
TRBV4-2	TRBJ2-5	CASSQDRETSGRETQYF
TRBV5-1	TRBJ2-7	CASSLAPNEQYF
TRBV2	TRBJ2-1	CASGPRGIQGFNEQFF
TRBV2	TRBJ1-2	CASSEMDRDYGYTF
TRBV29-1	TRBJ2-3	CSVKTRAGGRTDTQYF
TRBV13	TRBJ1-1	CASRRLTGANTEAFF